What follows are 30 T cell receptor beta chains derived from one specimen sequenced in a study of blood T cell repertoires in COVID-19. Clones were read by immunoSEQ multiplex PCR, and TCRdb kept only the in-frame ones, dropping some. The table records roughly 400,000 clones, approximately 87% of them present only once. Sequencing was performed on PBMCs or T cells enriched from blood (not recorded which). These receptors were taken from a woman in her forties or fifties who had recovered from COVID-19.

This chain's CDR3 is CASSELGTGTDTQYF. CDR3 coding DNA: TGTGCCAGCAGTGAACTCGGGACAGGGACAGATACGCAGTATTTT. The gene calls are TRBV25-1 and TRBJ2-3; 9 bases fit TRBD1. The length of the CDR3 is 15 residues. Trimming cost V 2 bases and J 3 bases; bases outside gene matches: 3. Per the germline V gene, CDR1 is MGHDK and CDR2 is SYGVNS.

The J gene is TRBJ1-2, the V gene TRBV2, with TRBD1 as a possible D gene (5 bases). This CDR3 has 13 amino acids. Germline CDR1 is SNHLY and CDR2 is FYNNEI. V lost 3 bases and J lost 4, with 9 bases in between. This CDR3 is CASSEGGGYGYTF. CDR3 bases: TGTGCCAGCAGTGAGGGGGGTGGCTATGGCTACACCTTC.

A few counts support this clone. The CDR3 nucleotides are TGTGCCAGCAGGGTGGGCCTGACAGGGGGAAATGAAAAACTGTTTTTT. It codes for CASRVGLTGGNEKLFF. The rearrangement joins TRBV2 to TRBJ1-4, with 9 positions matching TRBD1. CDR1 is SNHLY and CDR2 is FYNNEI in the germline V gene. J was trimmed by 5 bases and V by 6 bases; bases with no gene match: 10. The CDR3 totals 16 residues.

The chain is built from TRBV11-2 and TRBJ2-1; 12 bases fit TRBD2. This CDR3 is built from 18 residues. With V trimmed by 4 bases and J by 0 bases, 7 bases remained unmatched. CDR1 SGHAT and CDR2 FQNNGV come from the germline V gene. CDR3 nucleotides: TGTGCCAGCAGCTCCCGGACTAGCGGGGACCACTCCTACAATGAGCAGTTCTTC. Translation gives CASSSRTSGDHSYNEQFF.

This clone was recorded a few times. CDR3 DNA: TGTGCCAGCAGCACCGAGAAAAGGGGGTCAGGGTCCCCCGGGGACGAGCAGTACTTC. It translates to CASSTEKRGSGSPGDEQYF. The V gene is TRBV21-1, the J gene TRBJ2-7; no check of the table's D call, TRBD1, against the DNA was made. TRBV21-1 is an annotated pseudogene. This CDR3 comprises 19 residues.

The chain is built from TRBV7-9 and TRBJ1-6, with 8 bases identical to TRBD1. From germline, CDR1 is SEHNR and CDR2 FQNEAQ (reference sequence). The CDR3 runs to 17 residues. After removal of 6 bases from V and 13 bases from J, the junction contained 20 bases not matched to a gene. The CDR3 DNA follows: TGTGCCAGCAGTACGGGACAGGACGCCTTTGGGATTTCGCCCCTCCACTTT. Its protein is CASSTGQDAFGISPLHF.

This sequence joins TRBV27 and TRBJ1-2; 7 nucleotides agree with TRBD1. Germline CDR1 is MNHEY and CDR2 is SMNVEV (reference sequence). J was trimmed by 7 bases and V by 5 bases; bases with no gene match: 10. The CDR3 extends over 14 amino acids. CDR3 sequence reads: CASSGAWTGGGYTF. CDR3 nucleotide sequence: TGTGCCAGCAGTGGGGCTTGGACAGGTGGTGGCTACACCTTC.

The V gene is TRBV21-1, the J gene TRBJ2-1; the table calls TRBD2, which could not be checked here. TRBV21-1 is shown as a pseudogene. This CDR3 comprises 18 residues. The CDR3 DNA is TGTGCCAGCAGCAAATCTGTCGGCAGCGCTTTCTCCTACAATGAGCAGTTCTTC. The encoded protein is CASSKSVGSAFSYNEQFF.

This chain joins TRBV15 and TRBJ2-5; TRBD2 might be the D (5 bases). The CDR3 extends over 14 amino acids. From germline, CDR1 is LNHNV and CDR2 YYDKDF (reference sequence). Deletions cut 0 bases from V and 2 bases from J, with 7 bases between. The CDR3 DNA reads TGTGCCACCAGCAGAGACAGGACTCAAGAGACCCAGTACTTC. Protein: CATSRDRTQETQYF.

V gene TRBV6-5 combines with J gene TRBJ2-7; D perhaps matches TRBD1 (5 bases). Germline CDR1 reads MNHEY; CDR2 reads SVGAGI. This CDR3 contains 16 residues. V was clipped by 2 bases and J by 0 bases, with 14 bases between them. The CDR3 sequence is CASSYGNRLDSYEQYF. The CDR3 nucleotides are TGTGCCAGCAGTTACGGTAACAGGCTAGACTCCTACGAGCAGTACTTC.

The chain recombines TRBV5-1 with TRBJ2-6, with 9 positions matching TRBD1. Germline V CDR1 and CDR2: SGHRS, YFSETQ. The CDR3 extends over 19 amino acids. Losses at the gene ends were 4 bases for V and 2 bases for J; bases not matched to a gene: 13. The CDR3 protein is CASSPLGGQGAPGANVLTF. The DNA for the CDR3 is TGCGCCAGCAGCCCCCTTGGGGGACAGGGAGCCCCTGGGGCCAACGTCCTGACTTTC.

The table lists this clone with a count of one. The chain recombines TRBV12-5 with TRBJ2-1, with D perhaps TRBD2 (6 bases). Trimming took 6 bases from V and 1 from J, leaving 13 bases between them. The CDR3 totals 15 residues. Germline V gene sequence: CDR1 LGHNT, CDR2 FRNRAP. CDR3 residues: CASGQTGRSYNEQFF. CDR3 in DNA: TGTGCTAGTGGCCAGACGGGGAGGTCCTACAATGAGCAGTTCTTC.

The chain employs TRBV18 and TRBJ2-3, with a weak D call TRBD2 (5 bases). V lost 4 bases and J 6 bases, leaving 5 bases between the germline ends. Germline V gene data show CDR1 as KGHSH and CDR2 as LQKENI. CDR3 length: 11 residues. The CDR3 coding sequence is TGTGCCAGCTCACGGGAGGATACGCAGTATTTT. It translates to CASSREDTQYF.

The CDR3 coding sequence is TGTGCCAGCAGCCCCCGGGGGGGGTTCGTCCAAGAGACCCAGTACTTC. The encoded protein is CASSPRGGFVQETQYF. J is TRBJ2-5 and V is TRBV7-9; 8 bases fit TRBD2. The CDR3 covers 16 residues. CDR1 and CDR2 (germline): SEHNR, FQNEAQ (reference sequence). With 5 bases clipped from V and 1 base from J, the junction kept 9 bases outside the gene matches. The entire variable domain, with the rest obtained from reference TRBV7-9 and TRBJ2-5, is as follows: DTGVSQNPRHKITKRGQNVTFRCDPISEHNRLYWYRQTLGQGPEFLTYFQNEAQLEKSRLLSDRFSAERPKGSFSTLEIQRTEQGDSAMYLCASSPRGGFVQETQYFGPGTRLLVL.

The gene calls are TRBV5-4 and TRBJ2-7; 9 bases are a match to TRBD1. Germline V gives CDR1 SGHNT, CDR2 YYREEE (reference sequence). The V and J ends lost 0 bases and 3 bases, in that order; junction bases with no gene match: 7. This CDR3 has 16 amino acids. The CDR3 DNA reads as TGTGCCAGCAGCTTGGGCGGACAGGGGACTTTCTACGAGCAGTACTTC. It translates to CASSLGGQGTFYEQYF. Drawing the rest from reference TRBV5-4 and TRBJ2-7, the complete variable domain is ETGVTQSPTHLIKTRGQQVTLRCSSQSGHNTVSWYQQALGQGPQFIFQYYREEENGRGNFPPRFSGLQFPNYSSELNVNALELDDSALYLCASSLGGQGTFYEQYFGPGTRLTVT.

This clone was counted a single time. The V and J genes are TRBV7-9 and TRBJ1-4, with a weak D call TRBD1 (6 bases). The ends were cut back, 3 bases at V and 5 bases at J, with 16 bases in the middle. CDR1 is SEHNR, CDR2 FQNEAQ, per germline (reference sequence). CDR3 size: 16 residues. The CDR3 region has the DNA TGTGCCAGCAGCTTGGGCCTGGGACAAAAAAATGAAAAACTGTTTTTT. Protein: CASSLGLGQKNEKLFF. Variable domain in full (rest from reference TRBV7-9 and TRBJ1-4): DTGVSQNPRHKITKRGQNVTFRCDPISEHNRLYWYRQTLGQGPEFLTYFQNEAQLEKSRLLSDRFSAERPKGSFSTLEIQRTEQGDSAMYLCASSLGLGQKNEKLFFGSGTQLSVL.

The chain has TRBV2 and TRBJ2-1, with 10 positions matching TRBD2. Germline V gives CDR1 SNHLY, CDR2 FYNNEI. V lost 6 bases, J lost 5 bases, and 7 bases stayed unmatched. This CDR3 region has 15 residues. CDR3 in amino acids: CASRLGTSANNEQFF. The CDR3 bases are TGTGCCAGCAGGCTCGGGACTAGCGCCAACAATGAGCAGTTCTTC.

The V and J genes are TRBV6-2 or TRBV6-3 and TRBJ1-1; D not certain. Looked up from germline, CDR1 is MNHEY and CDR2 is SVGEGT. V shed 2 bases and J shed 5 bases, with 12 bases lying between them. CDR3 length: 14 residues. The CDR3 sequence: CASSYGRSVTEAFF. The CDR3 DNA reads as TGTGCCAGCAGTTACGGGAGAAGCGTAACTGAAGCTTTCTTT.

CDR3 nucleotide sequence: TGTGCCAGCTCACCGGGGGGGAGAAATCAGCCCCAGCATTTT. Translating it yields CASSPGGRNQPQHF. The rearrangement uses TRBV18 and TRBJ1-5; TRBD1 is a possible D gene (5 bases). The CDR3 totals 14 residues. V was cut by 3 bases and J by 4 bases, with 10 bases left in between. Germline CDR1 is KGHSH and CDR2 is LQKENI.

This chain's CDR3 is CASSLGGGDNTGELFF. The CDR3 bases are TGTGCCAGCAGCTTAGGCGGGGGGGATAACACCGGGGAGCTGTTTTTT. This chain joins TRBV7-6 and TRBJ2-2; 9 bases match TRBD2. CDR3 length: 16 residues. The germline CDR1 and CDR2 sequences are SGHVS and FNYEAQ. Trimming took 1 base from V and 2 from J; bases not matched to a gene: 2. Complete variable domain (other parts from reference TRBV7-6 and TRBJ2-2): GAGVSQSPRYKVTKRGQDVALRCDPISGHVSLYWYRQALGQGPEFLTYFNYEAQQDKSGLPNDRFSAERPEGSISTLTIQRTEQRDSAMYRCASSLGGGDNTGELFFGEGSRLTVL.

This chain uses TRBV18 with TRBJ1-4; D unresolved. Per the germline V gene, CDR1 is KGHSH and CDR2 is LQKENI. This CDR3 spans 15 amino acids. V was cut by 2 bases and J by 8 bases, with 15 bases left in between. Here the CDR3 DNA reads TGTGCCAGCTCACCAGGAGCCTTAAGCGGAGAAAAACTGTTTTTT. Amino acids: CASSPGALSGEKLFF.

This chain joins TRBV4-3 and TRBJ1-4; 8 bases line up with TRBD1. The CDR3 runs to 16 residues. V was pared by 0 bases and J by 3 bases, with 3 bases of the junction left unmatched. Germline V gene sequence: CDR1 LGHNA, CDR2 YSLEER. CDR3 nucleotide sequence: TGCGCCAGCAGCCAAGAGGGGACAGGAGCTAATGAAAAACTGTTTTTT. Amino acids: CASSQEGTGANEKLFF.

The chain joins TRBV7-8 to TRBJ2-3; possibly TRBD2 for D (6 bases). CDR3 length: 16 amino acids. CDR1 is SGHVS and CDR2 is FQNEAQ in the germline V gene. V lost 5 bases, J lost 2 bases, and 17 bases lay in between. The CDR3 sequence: CASSVVQRGNTDTQYF. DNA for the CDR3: TGTGCCAGCAGCGTCGTCCAACGGGGGAACACAGATACGCAGTATTTT.

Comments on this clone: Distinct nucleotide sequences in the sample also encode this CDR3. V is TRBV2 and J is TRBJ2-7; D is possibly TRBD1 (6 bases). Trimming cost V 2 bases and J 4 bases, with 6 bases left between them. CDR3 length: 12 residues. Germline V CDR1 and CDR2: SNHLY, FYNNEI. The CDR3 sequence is CASSETGYEQYF. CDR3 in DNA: TGTGCCAGCAGTGAAACAGGGTACGAGCAGTACTTC.

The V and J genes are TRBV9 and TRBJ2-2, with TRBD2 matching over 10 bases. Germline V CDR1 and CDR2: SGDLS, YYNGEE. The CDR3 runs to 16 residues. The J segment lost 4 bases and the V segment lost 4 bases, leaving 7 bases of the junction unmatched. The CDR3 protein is CASSPRKRGGTGELFF. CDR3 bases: TGTGCCAGCAGCCCAAGAAAGCGGGGGGGCACCGGGGAGCTGTTTTTT. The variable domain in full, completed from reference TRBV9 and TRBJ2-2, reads DSGVTQTPKHLITATGQRVTLRCSPRSGDLSVYWYQQSLDQGLQFLIQYYNGEERAKGNILERFSAQQFPDLHSELNLSSLELGDSALYFCASSPRKRGGTGELFFGEGSRLTVL.

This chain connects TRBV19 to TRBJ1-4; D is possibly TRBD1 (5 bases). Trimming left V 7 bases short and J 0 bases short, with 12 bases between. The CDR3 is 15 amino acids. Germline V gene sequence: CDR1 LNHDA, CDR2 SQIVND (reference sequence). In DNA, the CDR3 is TGTGCCAGTACACAGGCCCAGGCAACTAATGAAAAACTGTTTTTT. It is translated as CASTQAQATNEKLFF.

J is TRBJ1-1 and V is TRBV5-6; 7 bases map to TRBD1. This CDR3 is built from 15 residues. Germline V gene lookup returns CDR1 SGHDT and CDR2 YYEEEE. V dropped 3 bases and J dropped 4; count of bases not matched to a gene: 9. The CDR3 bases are TGTGCCAGCAGCTCTTGGGACAGCCTGACCACTGAAGCTTTCTTT. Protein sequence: CASSSWDSLTTEAFF.

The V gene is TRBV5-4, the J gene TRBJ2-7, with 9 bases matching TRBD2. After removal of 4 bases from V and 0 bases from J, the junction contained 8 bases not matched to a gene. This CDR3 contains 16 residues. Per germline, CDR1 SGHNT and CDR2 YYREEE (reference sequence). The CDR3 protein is CASSGIAGASSYEQYF. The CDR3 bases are TGTGCCAGCAGCGGGATAGCGGGGGCCAGCTCCTACGAGCAGTACTTC.

Here the CDR3 reads CASSPIRVAGVNEQFF. In DNA form, the CDR3 reads TGTGCCAGCAGCCCGATCAGGGTAGCGGGGGTCAATGAGCAGTTCTTC. The rearrangement joins TRBV5-5 to TRBJ2-1; 9 bases are shared with TRBD2. J gave up 6 bases and V 4 bases, and 11 bases lay outside the gene matches. Germline lookup yields CDR1 SGHKS and CDR2 YYEKEE (reference sequence). The CDR3 runs 16 residues.

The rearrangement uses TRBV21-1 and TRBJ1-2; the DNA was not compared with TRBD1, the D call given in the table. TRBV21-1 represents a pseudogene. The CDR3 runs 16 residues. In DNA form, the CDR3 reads TGTGCCAAATCCCGACAGGGGACGACAGCTAACTATGGCTACACCTTC. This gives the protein CAKSRQGTTANYGYTF.